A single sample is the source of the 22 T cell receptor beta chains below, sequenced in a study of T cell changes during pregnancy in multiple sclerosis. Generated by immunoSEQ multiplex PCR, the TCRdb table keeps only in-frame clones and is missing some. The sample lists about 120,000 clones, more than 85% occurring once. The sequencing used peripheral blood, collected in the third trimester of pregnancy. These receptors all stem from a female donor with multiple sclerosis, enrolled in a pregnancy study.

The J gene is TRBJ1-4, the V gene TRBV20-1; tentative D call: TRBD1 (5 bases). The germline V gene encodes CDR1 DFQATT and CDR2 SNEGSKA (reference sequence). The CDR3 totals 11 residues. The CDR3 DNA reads TGCAGAGCGCAGGGTGGCGAAAAACTGTTTTTT. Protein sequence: CRAQGGEKLFF.

CDR3 coding DNA: TGTGCCAGCAGTTTATTCGAGGGGGCAGGGAACACTGAAGCTTTCTTT. It encodes CASSLFEGAGNTEAFF. The chain is built from TRBV28 and TRBJ1-1; 7 nucleotides agree with TRBD1. Trimming at V came to 1 base and at J to 1 base, leaving 6 bases not matched to a gene. There are 16 residues in the CDR3. Germline values: CDR1 MDHEN, CDR2 SYDVKM.

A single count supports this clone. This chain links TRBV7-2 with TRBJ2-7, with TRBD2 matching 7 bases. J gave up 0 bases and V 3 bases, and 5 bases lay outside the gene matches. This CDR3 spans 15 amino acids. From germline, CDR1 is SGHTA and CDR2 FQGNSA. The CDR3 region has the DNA TGTGCCAGCAGCTTGGAAGCGGGAACCTCCTACGAGCAGTACTTC. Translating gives CASSLEAGTSYEQYF.

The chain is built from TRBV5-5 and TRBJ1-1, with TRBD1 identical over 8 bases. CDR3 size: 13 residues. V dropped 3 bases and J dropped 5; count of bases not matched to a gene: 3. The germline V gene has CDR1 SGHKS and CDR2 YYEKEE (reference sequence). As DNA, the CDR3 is TGTGCCAGCAGCTGGACAGGGAAGACTGAAGCTTTCTTT. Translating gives CASSWTGKTEAFF.

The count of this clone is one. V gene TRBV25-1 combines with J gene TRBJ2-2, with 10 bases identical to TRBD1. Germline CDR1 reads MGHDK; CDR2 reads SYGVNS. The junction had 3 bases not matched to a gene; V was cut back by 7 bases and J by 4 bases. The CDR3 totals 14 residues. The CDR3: CASNRQGATGELFF. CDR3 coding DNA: TGTGCCAGCAACCGACAGGGGGCCACCGGGGAGCTGTTTTTT.

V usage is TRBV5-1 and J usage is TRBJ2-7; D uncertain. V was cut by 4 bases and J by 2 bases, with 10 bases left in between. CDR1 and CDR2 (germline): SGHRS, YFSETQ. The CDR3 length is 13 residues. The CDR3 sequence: CASSPVDTYEQYF. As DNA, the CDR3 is TGCGCCAGCAGCCCAGTCGATACCTACGAGCAGTACTTC.

This CDR3 is CASTLGLNEKLFF. As DNA, the CDR3 is TGTGCCAGCACACTAGGCCTAAATGAAAAACTGTTTTTT. The chain combines TRBV2 with TRBJ1-4; D is ambiguous. The CDR3 extends over 13 amino acids. The V gene's germline CDR1 is SNHLY and CDR2 FYNNEI. V was pared by 7 bases and J by 5 bases, with 11 bases between.

The CDR3 loop is CASSLAGGSGNTIYF. As DNA, the CDR3 is TGTGCCAGCAGTTTAGCAGGGGGCAGTGGAAACACCATATATTTT. The V and J genes are TRBV27 and TRBJ1-3; 8 bases map to TRBD1. Germline loops: CDR1 MNHEY, CDR2 SMNVEV (reference sequence). The CDR3 sequence is 15 residues long. V gave up 2 bases and J gave up 3 bases; unmatched junction bases: 3.

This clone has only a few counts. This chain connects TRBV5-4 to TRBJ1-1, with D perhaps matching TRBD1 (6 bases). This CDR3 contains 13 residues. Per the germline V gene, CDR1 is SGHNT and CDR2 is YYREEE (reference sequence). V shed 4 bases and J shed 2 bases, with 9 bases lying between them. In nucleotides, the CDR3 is TGTGCCAGCAGCGGCAGGGGAAACACTGAAGCTTTCTTT. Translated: CASSGRGNTEAFF.

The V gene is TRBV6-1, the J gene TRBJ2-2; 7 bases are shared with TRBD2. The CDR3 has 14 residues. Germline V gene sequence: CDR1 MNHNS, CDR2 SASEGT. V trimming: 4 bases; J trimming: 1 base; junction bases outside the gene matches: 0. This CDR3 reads CASSAGGNTGELFF. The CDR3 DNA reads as TGTGCCAGCAGTGCGGGGGGGAACACCGGGGAGCTGTTTTTT.

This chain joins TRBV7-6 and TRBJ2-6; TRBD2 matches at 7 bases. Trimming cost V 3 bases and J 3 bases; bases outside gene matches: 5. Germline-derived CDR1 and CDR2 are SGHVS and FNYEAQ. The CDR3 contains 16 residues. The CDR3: CASSFFREVGANVLTF. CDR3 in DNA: TGTGCCAGCAGCTTCTTTCGGGAGGTTGGGGCCAACGTCCTGACTTTC.

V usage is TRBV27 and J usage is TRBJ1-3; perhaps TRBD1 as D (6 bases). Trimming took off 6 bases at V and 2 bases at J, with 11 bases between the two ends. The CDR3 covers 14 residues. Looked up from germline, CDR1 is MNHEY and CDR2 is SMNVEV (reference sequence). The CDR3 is CASRRTGTGNTIYF. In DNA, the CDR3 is TGTGCCAGCAGGAGAACAGGGACTGGAAACACCATATATTTT.

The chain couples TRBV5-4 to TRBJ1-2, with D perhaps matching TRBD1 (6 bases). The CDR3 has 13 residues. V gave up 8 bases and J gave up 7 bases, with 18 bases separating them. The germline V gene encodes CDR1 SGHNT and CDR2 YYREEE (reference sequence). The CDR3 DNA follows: TGTGCCAGTACCTTGCAGGGGACGAGTGGCTACACCTTC. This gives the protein CASTLQGTSGYTF.

The CDR3 DNA reads TGCGCCAGCAGCCCAAGCCCCGCCGGGACAACGACAATGAACACTGAAGCTTTCTTT. Translation: CASSPSPAGTTTMNTEAFF. The chain recombines TRBV4-1 with TRBJ1-1; a possible D gene is TRBD1 (6 bases). V gave up 4 bases and J gave up 0 bases, with 24 bases separating them. This CDR3 has 19 amino acids. Looked up from germline, CDR1 is MGHRA and CDR2 is YSYEKL.

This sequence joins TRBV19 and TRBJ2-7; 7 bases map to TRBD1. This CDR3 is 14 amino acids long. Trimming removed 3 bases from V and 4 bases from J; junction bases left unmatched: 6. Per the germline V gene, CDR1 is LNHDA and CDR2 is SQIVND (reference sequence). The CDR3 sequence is CASSIGRGNYEQYF. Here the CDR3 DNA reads TGTGCCAGTAGTATCGGCAGGGGGAATTACGAGCAGTACTTC.

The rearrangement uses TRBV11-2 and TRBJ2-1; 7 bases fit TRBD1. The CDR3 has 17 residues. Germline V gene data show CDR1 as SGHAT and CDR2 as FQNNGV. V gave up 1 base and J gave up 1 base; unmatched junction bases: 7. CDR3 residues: CASSLALATGSYNEQFF. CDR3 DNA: TGTGCCAGCAGCTTAGCTTTGGCGACAGGGTCCTACAATGAGCAGTTCTTC.

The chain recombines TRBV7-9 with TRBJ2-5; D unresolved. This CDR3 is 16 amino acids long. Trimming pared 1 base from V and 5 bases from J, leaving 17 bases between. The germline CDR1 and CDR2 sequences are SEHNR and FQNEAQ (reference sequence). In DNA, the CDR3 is TGTGCCAGCAGCTTAGGCCGTACCCCAGCGCGGGAGACCCAGTACTTC. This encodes CASSLGRTPARETQYF.

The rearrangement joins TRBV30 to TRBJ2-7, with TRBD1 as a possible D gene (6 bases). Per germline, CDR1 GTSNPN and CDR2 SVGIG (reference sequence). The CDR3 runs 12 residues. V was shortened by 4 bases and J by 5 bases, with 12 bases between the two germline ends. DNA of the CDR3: TGTGCCTGGACCTCTGGGGGCCACGAGCAGTACTTC. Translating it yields CAWTSGGHEQYF.

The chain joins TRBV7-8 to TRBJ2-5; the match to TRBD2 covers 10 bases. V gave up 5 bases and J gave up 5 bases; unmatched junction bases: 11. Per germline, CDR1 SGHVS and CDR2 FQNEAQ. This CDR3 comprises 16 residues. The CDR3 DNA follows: TGTGCCAGCAGCGCAGCGGGGGGGGCAGCATCCGAGACCCAGTACTTC. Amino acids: CASSAAGGAASETQYF.

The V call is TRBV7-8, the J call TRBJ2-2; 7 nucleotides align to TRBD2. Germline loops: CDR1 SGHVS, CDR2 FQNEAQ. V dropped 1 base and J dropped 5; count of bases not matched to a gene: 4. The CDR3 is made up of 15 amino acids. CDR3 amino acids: CASSLGTSGTGELFF. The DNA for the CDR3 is TGTGCCAGCAGCTTAGGGACTAGTGGTACCGGGGAGCTGTTTTTT.

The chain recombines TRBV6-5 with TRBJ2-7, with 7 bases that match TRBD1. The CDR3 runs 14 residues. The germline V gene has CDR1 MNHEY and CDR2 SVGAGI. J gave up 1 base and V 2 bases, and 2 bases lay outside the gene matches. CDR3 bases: TGTGCCAGCAGTTACGGGGGACAGTCCTACGAGCAGTACTTC. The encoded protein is CASSYGGQSYEQYF.

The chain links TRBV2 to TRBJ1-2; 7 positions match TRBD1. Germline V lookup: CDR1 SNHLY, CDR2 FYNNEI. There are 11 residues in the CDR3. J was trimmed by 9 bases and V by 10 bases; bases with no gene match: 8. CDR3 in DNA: TGTGCCATCTACGAGGGGGCCAGCTACACCTTC. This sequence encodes CAIYEGASYTF.